A selection of T cell receptor beta chains follows, all from one sample in a study of cytomegalovirus exposure and HLA in healthy donors. This table comes from immunoSEQ multiplex PCR, and its TCRdb copy is limited to in-frame clones, with some not included. The data show tens of thousands of clones, approximately 97% seen once. The sample comprised PBMCs. These receptors originate from a man aged 18 to 29 in good health and CMV-seronegative. CDR3s include the opening cysteine and the closing phenylalanine or tryptophan. The D gene is left open where the match is weak. Not all rows give a size; the values are once, few, many and, for expanded clones, a class.

v_call: TRBV27; d_call: -; clone_size: -; j_call: TRBJ2-1; cdr3_aa: CASSLKSGHPYNEQFF; cdr3_nt: TGTGCCAGCAGTTTGAAGTCGGGACATCCCTACAATGAGCAGTTCTTC
v_call: TRBV5-6; d_call: -; clone_size: -; j_call: TRBJ2-7; cdr3_aa: CASSFQGYEQYF; cdr3_nt: TGTGCCAGCAGCTTCCAGGGATACGAGCAGTACTTC
v_call: TRBV5-4; d_call: TRBD1; clone_size: -; j_call: TRBJ1-1; cdr3_aa: CASSLSTGTGNTEAFF; cdr3_nt: TGTGCCAGCAGCTTGTCTACCGGGACAGGGAACACTGAAGCTTTCTTT
v_call: TRBV29-1; d_call: TRBD1; clone_size: -; j_call: TRBJ1-3; cdr3_aa: CSFDRDNGNTIYF; cdr3_nt: TGCAGCTTCGACAGGGATAATGGAAACACCATATATTTT
v_call: TRBV10-3; d_call: -; clone_size: -; j_call: TRBJ1-1; cdr3_aa: CAIQEGGNTEAFF; cdr3_nt: TGTGCCATCCAAGAAGGGGGGAACACTGAAGCTTTCTTT
v_call: TRBV5-1; d_call: -; clone_size: -; j_call: TRBJ1-5; cdr3_aa: CASSLGRANVQPQHF; cdr3_nt: TGCGCCAGCAGCTTGGGGAGGGCGAACGTTCAGCCCCAGCATTTT
v_call: TRBV10-3; d_call: -; clone_size: once; j_call: TRBJ2-7; cdr3_aa: CAISGVQPGVDSYEQYF; cdr3_nt: TGTGCCATCAGTGGGGTCCAACCAGGGGTCGACTCCTACGAGCAGTACTTC
v_call: TRBV4-2; d_call: -; clone_size: -; j_call: TRBJ1-1; cdr3_aa: CASSQVSTEAFF; cdr3_nt: TGTGCCAGCAGCCAAGTTAGCACTGAAGCTTTCTTT
v_call: TRBV19; d_call: -; clone_size: -; j_call: TRBJ1-6; cdr3_aa: CASTESTAARIESEAHYNSPLHF; cdr3_nt: TGTGCCAGTACCGAATCGACGGCAGCAAGGATCGAATCGGAGGCGCACTATAATTCACCCCTCCACTTT
v_call: TRBV7-3; d_call: -; clone_size: many; j_call: TRBJ2-1; cdr3_aa: CASSLGGRHNEQFF; cdr3_nt: TGTGCCAGCAGCTTAGGAGGGCGCCACAATGAGCAGTTCTTC
v_call: TRBV25-1; d_call: -; clone_size: -; j_call: TRBJ1-2; cdr3_aa: CASSVRTANYGYTF; cdr3_nt: TGTGCCAGCAGTGTAAGGACAGCCAACTATGGCTACACCTTC
v_call: TRBV6-5; d_call: -; clone_size: -; j_call: TRBJ2-7; cdr3_aa: CASSYSGTQYEQYF; cdr3_nt: TGTGCCAGCAGTTACTCCGGGACTCAGTACGAGCAGTACTTC
v_call: TRBV5-1; d_call: -; clone_size: -; j_call: TRBJ2-1; cdr3_aa: CASSLEEVSYNEQFF; cdr3_nt: TGCGCCAGCAGCTTGGAAGAGGTTAGCTACAATGAGCAGTTCTTC
v_call: TRBV16; d_call: -; clone_size: -; j_call: TRBJ2-1; cdr3_aa: CASSPTGTLTYNEQFF; cdr3_nt: TGTGCCAGCAGCCCCACCGGGACTCTTACCTACAATGAGCAGTTCTTC
v_call: TRBV6-1; d_call: TRBD2; clone_size: -; j_call: TRBJ2-7; cdr3_aa: CASSDRAGGGSYEQYF; cdr3_nt: TGTGCCAGCAGTGATCGGGCGGGAGGGGGATCCTACGAGCAGTACTTC
v_call: TRBV2; d_call: -; clone_size: -; j_call: TRBJ2-6; cdr3_aa: CASTISGANVLTF; cdr3_nt: TGTGCCAGCACTATCTCTGGGGCCAACGTCCTGACTTTC
v_call: TRBV5-4; d_call: -; clone_size: -; j_call: TRBJ2-1; cdr3_aa: CASSETSRQYHEQFF; cdr3_nt: TGTGCCAGCAGCGAAACCTCCCGCCAGTACCATGAGCAGTTCTTC
v_call: TRBV10-1; d_call: TRBD2; clone_size: -; j_call: TRBJ2-7; cdr3_aa: CASRPRGGSYEQYF; cdr3_nt: TGCGCCAGCAGACCTCGGGGGGGCTCCTACGAGCAGTACTTC
v_call: TRBV2; d_call: -; clone_size: -; j_call: TRBJ1-5; cdr3_aa: CASSEAPGRGNNQPQHF; cdr3_nt: TGTGCCAGCAGTGAAGCGCCGGGCAGGGGTAACAATCAGCCCCAGCATTTT
v_call: TRBV15; d_call: -; clone_size: once; j_call: TRBJ2-5; cdr3_aa: CATSREQGGPETQYF; cdr3_nt: TGTGCCACCAGCAGAGAGCAGGGTGGACCAGAGACCCAGTACTTC
v_call: TRBV11-2; d_call: TRBD1; clone_size: -; j_call: TRBJ2-5; cdr3_aa: CASSFFWGTGQTDQETQYF; cdr3_nt: TGTGCCAGCAGCTTCTTCTGGGGGACAGGCCAAACCGATCAAGAGACCCAGTACTTC
v_call: TRBV5-5; d_call: -; clone_size: -; j_call: TRBJ1-5; cdr3_aa: CASSMIVDQPQHF; cdr3_nt: TGTGCCAGCAGCATGATAGTGGATCAGCCCCAGCATTTT
v_call: TRBV7-9; d_call: -; clone_size: once; j_call: TRBJ1-5; cdr3_aa: CASSSGGGGQPQHF; cdr3_nt: TGTGCCAGCAGCTCCGGGGGAGGGGGTCAGCCCCAGCATTTT
v_call: TRBV7-9; d_call: TRBD1; clone_size: -; j_call: TRBJ1-1; cdr3_aa: CASSLTGTGDNFF; cdr3_nt: TGTGCCAGCAGCTTAACGGGGACAGGGGATAATTTCTTT
v_call: TRBV30; d_call: TRBD2; clone_size: -; j_call: TRBJ2-1; cdr3_aa: CAWSVSGSYNEQFF; cdr3_nt: TGTGCCTGGAGTGTTAGCGGGTCCTACAATGAGCAGTTCTTC
v_call: TRBV5-1; d_call: TRBD2; clone_size: -; j_call: TRBJ2-5; cdr3_aa: CASSLATAAGGVETQYF; cdr3_nt: TGCGCCAGCAGCTTGGCCACAGCAGCGGGGGGGGTAGAGACCCAGTACTTC